This T cell receptor beta chain was retrieved from a study of blood T cell repertoires in COVID-19. Study-wide context: From T cells, B-cell-depleted T cells, or PBMCs came the material, which was cDNA or gDNA.

Only in-frame clones appear in the TCRdb table, and some are missing; sequencing was by immunoSEQ multiplex PCR. The table has a few hundred thousand clones, about 87% seen once. The germline V gene encodes CDR1 SGHTA and CDR2 FQGNSA. The germline V and J ends were trimmed by 2 bases and 0 bases, with 12 bases remaining between them. The CDR3 contains 16 residues. The study drew participants aged roughly 18 to 95 years from approximately 23 US areas. Cohort placement rested on clinical history that participants reported themselves. Cohort 3 donors were reported recovered after two negative PCRs, clearance, or symptom resolution.

Input material: PBMCs or T cells enriched from blood (not recorded which). The TCR originated in a woman aged 50 to 60 who had recovered from COVID-19. The V and J genes are TRBV7-2 and TRBJ2-3; no definite D call. CDR3 coding DNA: TGTGCCAGCAGCTTACAGGTTATAACTAGCACAGATACGCAGTATTTT. Translated, it gives CASSLQVITSTDTQYF.